This T cell receptor (beta chain) was profiled in a study of neurological immune-mediated disorders. With 10-nucleotide random UMIs included, cDNA was synthesized by 5'RACE. TCRdb analysed the 5' RACE reads with MiXCR anew, one entry per CDR3 protein. This sample has about 50,000 distinct CDR3 sequences, with 10% found just once. Comments on this clonotype: Its specificity is not known.

V lost 6 bases to trimming and J lost 6 bases, with 15 bases between them. There are 13 residues in the CDR3. Germline loops: CDR1 DFQATT, CDR2 SNEGSKA (reference sequence). General observations from the study: Because no CDR3 amino acid sequences were shared across subjects by expanded clones, private repertoires were suggested in all groups.

Stored at -80 C, 2 million PBMCs were the source of the unsorted libraries. This sequence joins TRBV20-1 and TRBJ2-1, with D perhaps given as TRBD1 or TRBD2 (5 bases each). The receptor was derived from a man in his sixties or seventies with HTLV-1-associated myelopathy (HAM/TSP). Source material: PBMCs. This CDR3 is CSAVPGGGNEQFF. CDR3 nucleotide sequence: TGCAGTGCCGTACCGGGTGGGGGCAATGAGCAGTTCTTC.